The rows below give T cell receptor beta chains drawn from one sample of a study of CXCR3-negative and CXCR3-positive naive CD8 T cells. One entry per CDR3 protein, without DNA, is what TCRdb gives after re-calling the 5' RACE reads. The sample data list tens of thousands of distinct CDR3 sequences. Specimen: naive CXCR3- CD8+ T cells from blood. Receptors originate from a human donor in good health. Some clones in this sample may be carry-over from other donors' samples. Both conserved end residues are part of each CDR3.

v_gene,j_gene,CDR3aa
TRBV7-9,TRBJ1-5,CASSPIRTENSNQPQHF
TRBV5-5,TRBJ1-2,CASSLLREPFYGYTF
TRBV7-9,TRBJ2-7,CASSAKGVYEQYF
TRBV29-1,TRBJ1-2,CSVVTWTGGDYGYTF
TRBV12-3/TRBV12-4,TRBJ1-5,CASSWTGEGNQPQHF
TRBV11-2,TRBJ2-7,CASSSSPTGKYEQYF
TRBV7-9,TRBJ2-1,CASSLMASGGNEQFF
TRBV10-3,TRBJ1-1,CAISRLLRGDGTEAFF
TRBV2,TRBJ2-7,CASSAATSYEQYF
TRBV7-3,TRBJ2-3,CASSRGQDADTQYF
TRBV28,TRBJ2-7,CASSFFANTGGEQYF
TRBV28,TRBJ2-7,CASSPRTEIPYEQYF
TRBV5-5,TRBJ2-7,CASSLGWTGGEYEQYF
TRBV24-1,TRBJ2-5,CATSDNDWDSQETQYF
TRBV28,TRBJ2-7,CASNTEGEQYF
TRBV28,TRBJ1-1,CASSFPGQMGTEAFF
TRBV4-3,TRBJ2-5,CASSPRTSGGAGKTQYF
TRBV29-1,TRBJ1-5,CSVVAGNSNQPQHF
TRBV29-1,TRBJ2-3,CSVPFRTGEGRAF
TRBV7-9,TRBJ2-1,CASTLSIEQFF
TRBV5-6,TRBJ2-7,CASSPEGKSSYNEQFF
TRBV27,TRBJ1-5,CASSFTWGQNQPQHF
TRBV28,TRBJ2-5,CASSLVGQYQETQYF
TRBV27,TRBJ2-1,CASSLDSNSYNEQFF
TRBV7-3,TRBJ2-3,CASSPDEVDTQYF
TRBV29-1,TRBJ2-1,CSAVGESSYNEQFF
TRBV15,TRBJ2-7,CATSRDTAGRGEQYF
TRBV7-3,TRBJ2-1,CASSFGGDNEQFF
TRBV29-1,TRBJ2-1,CSVRGTSAYNEQFF
TRBV29-1,TRBJ1-1,CSVGIRSGTEAFF
TRBV11-2,TRBJ2-1,CASSYLAGTYSYNEQFF
TRBV7-3,TRBJ2-1,CASSLYLAGGRNEQFF
TRBV28,TRBJ2-3,CASSLGTRVRADLDTQYF
TRBV19,TRBJ2-1,CASSMGTAGFF
TRBV10-2,TRBJ2-1,CASSILAGVYNEQFF
TRBV4-1,TRBJ2-2,CASSQGRKYTGELFF
TRBV27,TRBJ2-7,CASSSSTGAHEQYF
TRBV12-3/TRBV12-4,TRBJ2-3,CASSLASFTDTQYF
TRBV9,TRBJ1-1,CASSVGDFTEAFF
TRBV7-9,TRBJ2-7,CASSPGASGEQYF
TRBV20-1,TRBJ1-1,CSARPTGHQLNTEAFF